This T cell receptor beta chain was sequenced during a study of technical replicates of blood from a handful of donors. This clone came up once. Assay: immunoSEQ multiplex PCR; the TCRdb copy retains only in-frame clones and omits some. The data contain tens of thousands of clones, about nine tenths of them seen just once; the ten biggest clones take up approximately 0.4%. The source of this sequence is a human donor in good health. The specimen sequenced was T cells isolated from PBMCs.

CDR3 in DNA: TGCGCCAGCAGCTCGTCACGGGCTAATGAAAAACTGTTTTTT. Protein: CASSSSRANEKLFF. The gene calls are TRBV5-1 and TRBJ1-4; D ambiguous. The V gene lost 3 bases and the J gene lost 3 bases, with 9 bases spanning the gap. Germline V gene sequence: CDR1 SGHRS, CDR2 YFSETQ. The CDR3 runs to 14 residues. Full variable domain (remainder filled in from reference TRBV5-1 and TRBJ1-4): KAGVTQTPRYLIKTRGQQVTLSCSPISGHRSVSWYQQTPGQGLQFLFEYFSETQRNKGNFPGRFSGRQFSNSRSEMNVSTLELGDSALYLCASSSSRANEKLFFGSGTQLSVL.